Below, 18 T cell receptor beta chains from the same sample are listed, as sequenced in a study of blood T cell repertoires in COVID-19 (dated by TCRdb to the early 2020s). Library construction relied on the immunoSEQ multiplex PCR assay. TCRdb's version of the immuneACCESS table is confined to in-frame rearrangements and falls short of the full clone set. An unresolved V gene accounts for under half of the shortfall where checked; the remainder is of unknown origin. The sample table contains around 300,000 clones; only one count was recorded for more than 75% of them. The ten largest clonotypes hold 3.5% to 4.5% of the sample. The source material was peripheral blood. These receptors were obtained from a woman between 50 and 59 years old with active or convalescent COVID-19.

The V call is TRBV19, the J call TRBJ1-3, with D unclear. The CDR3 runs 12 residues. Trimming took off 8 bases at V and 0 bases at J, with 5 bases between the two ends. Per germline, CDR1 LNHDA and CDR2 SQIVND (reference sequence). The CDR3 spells CASLSSGNTIYF. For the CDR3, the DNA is TGTGCCAGTCTGTCCTCTGGAAACACCATATATTTT.

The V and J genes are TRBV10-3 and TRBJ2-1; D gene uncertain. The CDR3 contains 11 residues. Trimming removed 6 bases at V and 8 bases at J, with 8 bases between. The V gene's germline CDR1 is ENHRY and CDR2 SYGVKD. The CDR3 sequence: CAIRNRDEQFF. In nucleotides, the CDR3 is TGTGCCATCAGGAATCGGGATGAGCAGTTCTTC.

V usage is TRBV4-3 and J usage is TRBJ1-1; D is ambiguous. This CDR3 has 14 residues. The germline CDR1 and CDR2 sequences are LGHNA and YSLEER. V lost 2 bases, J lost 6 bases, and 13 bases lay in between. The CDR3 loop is CASSQLVGSPEAFF. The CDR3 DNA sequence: TGCGCCAGCAGCCAACTGGTCGGGTCTCCTGAAGCTTTCTTT.

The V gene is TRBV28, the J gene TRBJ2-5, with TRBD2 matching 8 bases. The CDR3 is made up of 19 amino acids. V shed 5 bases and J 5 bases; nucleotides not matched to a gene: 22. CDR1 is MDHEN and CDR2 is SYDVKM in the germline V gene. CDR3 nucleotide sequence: TGTGCCAGCAGTCAACCCCCGGGGAGCGGGAGAGGAGTAAGGGAGACCCAGTACTTC. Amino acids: CASSQPPGSGRGVRETQYF.

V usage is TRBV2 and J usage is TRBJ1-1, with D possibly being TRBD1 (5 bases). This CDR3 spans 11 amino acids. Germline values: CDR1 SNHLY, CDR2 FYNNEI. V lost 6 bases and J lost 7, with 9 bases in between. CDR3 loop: CASSRGVEAFF. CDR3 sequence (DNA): TGTGCCAGCAGCCGGGGGGTTGAAGCTTTCTTT.

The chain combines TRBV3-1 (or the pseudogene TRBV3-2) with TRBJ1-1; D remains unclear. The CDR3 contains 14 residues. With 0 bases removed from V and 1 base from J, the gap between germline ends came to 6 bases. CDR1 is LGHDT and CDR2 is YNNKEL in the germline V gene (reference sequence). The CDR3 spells CASSQEQSNTEAFF. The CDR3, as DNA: TGTGCCAGCAGCCAAGAGCAGTCGAACACTGAAGCTTTCTTT.

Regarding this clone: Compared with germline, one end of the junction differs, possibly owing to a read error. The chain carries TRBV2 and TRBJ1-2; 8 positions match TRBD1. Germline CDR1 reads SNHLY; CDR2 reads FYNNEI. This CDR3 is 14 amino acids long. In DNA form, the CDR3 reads TGTGCCAGCAGATGGCAGGGGGCTAATTATGGCTACACCTTC. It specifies CASRWQGANYGYTF.

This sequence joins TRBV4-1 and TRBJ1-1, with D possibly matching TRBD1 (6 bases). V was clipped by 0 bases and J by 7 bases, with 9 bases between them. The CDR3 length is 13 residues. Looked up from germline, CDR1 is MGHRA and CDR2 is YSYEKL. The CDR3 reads CASSQEGGGEAFF. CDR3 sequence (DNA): TGCGCCAGCAGCCAAGAAGGGGGGGGTGAAGCTTTCTTT.

DNA of the CDR3: TGCGCCAGCAACGAGGGCCTCATGAACACCGGGGAGCTGTTTTTT. Amino acids: CASNEGLMNTGELFF. The chain is built from TRBV5-1 and TRBJ2-2, with D possibly matching TRBD2 (5 bases). Deletions cut 6 bases from V and 1 base from J, with 13 bases between. The CDR3 is 15 residues long. Germline CDR1 and CDR2: SGHRS and YFSETQ.

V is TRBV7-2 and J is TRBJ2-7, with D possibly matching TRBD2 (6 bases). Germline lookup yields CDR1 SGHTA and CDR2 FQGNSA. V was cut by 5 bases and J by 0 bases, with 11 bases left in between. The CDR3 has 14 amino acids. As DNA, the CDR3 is TGTGCCAGCAGCCCAGCCGGGGGCTCCTACGAGCAGTACTTC. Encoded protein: CASSPAGGSYEQYF.

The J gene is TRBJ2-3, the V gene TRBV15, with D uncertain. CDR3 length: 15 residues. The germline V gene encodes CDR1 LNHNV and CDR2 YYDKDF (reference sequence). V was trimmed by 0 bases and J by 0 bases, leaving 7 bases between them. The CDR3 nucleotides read TGTGCCACCAGCAGAGATATGCAGAGCACAGATACGCAGTATTTT. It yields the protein CATSRDMQSTDTQYF. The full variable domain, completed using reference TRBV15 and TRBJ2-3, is DAMVIQNPRYQVTQFGKPVTLSCSQTLNHNVMYWYQQKSSQAPKLLFHYYDKDFNNEADTPDNFQSRRPNTSFCFLDIRSPGLGDTAMYLCATSRDMQSTDTQYFGPGTRLTVL.

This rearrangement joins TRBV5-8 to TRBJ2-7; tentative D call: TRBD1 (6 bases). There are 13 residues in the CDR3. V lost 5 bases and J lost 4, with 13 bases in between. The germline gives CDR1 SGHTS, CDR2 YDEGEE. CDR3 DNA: TGTGCCAGCAGGGACAGTTGGTTATACGAGCAGTACTTC. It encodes CASRDSWLYEQYF.

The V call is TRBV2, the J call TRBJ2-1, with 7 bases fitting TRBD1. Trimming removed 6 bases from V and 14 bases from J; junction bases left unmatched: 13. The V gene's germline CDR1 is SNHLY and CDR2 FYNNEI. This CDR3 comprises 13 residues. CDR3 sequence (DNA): TGTGCCAGCAGGTTCCTCCCGGGACAGTTGGAGTTCTTC. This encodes CASRFLPGQLEFF.

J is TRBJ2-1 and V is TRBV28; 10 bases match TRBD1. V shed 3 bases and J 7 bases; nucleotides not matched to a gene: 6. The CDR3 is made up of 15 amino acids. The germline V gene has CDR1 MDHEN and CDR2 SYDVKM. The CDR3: CASSFGTGAKNEQFF. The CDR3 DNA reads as TGTGCCAGCAGTTTCGGGACAGGGGCAAAGAATGAGCAGTTCTTC.

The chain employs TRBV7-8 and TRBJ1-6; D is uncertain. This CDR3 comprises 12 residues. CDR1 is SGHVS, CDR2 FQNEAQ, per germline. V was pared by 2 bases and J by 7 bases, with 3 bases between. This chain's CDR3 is CASSLSNSPLHF. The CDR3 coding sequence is TGTGCCAGCAGCTTATCGAATTCACCCCTCCACTTT.

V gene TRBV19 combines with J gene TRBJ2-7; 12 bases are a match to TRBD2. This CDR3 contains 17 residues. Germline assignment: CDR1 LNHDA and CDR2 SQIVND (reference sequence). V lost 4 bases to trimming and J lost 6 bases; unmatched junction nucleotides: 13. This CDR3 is CASSTLAGGTLVSEQYF. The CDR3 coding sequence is TGTGCCAGTAGTACACTAGCGGGAGGAACTCTTGTTAGCGAGCAGTACTTC.

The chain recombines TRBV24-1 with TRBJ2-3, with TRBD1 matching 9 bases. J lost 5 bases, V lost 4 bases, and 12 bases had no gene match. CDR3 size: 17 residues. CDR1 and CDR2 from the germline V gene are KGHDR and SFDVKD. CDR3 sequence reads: CATSETGTGRGLDTQYF. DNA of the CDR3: TGTGCCACCAGTGAAACCGGGACAGGGAGGGGGTTAGATACGCAGTATTTT.

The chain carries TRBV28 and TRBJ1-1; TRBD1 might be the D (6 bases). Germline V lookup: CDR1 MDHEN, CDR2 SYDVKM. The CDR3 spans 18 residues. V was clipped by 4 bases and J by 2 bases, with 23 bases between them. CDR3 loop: CASSSIGSSRQDNTEAFF. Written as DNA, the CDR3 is TGTGCCAGCAGTTCAATTGGTTCCTCCAGACAGGATAACACTGAAGCTTTCTTT.